The text below deals with one T cell receptor beta chain. Libraries were prepared by immunoSEQ multiplex PCR; TCRdb keeps only in-frame clonotypes and omits some of them. This sample has fewer than 1.6 million clones; 98% to 99% occur once, and the top ten carry about 0.34%. The entry originates in a study of shared clonotypes between healthy human individuals. There are 16 residues in the CDR3. V dropped 4 bases and J dropped 2 bases, with 17 bases sitting between them. Germline assignment: CDR1 LNHDA and CDR2 SQIVND (reference sequence). The chain combines TRBV19 with TRBJ2-5; possibly TRBD1 for D (6 bases). The sample was naive CD4+ T cells sorted from blood. The subset was: CD45RA+ positively selected. The receptor's source is a man in his thirties or forties in good health. As DNA, the CDR3 is TGTGCCAGTAGTACGCAGAGGACAGCCTCTCAAGAGACCCAGTACTTC. This gives the protein CASSTQRTASQETQYF.